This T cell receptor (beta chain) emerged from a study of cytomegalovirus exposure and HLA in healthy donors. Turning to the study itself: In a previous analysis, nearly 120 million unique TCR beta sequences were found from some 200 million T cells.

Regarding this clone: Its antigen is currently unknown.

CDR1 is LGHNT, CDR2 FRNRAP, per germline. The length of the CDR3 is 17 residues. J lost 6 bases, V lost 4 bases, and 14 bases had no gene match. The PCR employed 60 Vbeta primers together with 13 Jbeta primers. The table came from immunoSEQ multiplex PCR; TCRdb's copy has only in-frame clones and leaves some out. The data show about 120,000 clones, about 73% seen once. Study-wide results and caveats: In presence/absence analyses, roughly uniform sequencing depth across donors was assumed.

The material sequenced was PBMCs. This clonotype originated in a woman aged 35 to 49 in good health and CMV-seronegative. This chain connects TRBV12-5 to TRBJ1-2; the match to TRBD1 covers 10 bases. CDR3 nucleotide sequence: TGTGCTAGTGGTTGGTCCCCAACCGGGACAGGGGACAATGGCTACACCTTC. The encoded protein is CASGWSPTGTGDNGYTF.